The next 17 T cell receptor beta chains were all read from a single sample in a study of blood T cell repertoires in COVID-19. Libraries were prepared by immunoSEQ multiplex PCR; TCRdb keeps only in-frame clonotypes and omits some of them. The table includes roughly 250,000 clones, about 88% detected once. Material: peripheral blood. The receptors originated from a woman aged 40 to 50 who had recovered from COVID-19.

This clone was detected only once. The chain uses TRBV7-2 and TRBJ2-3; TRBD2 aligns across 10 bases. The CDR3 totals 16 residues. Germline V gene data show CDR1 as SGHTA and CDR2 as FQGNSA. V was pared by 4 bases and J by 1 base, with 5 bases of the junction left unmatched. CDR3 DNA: TGTGCCAGCAGCTCATCCGGGACTAGCGGCACAGATACGCAGTATTTT. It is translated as CASSSSGTSGTDTQYF.

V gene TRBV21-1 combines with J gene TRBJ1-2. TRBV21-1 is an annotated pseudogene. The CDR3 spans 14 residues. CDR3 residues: CASSSSESPYGYTF. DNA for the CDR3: TGTGCCAGCAGCTCAAGTGAGTCGCCCTATGGCTACACCTTC.

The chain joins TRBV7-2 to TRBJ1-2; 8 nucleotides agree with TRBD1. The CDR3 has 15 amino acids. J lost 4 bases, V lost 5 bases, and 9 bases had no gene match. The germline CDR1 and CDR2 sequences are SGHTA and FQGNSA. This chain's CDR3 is CASSPRQGTIYGYTF. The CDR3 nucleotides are TGTGCCAGCAGCCCGAGACAGGGGACCATCTATGGCTACACCTTC. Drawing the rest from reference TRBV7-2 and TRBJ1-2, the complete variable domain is GAGVSQSPSNKVTEKGKDVELRCDPISGHTALYWYRQSLGQGLEFLIYFQGNSAPDKSGLPSDRFSAERTGGSVSTLTIQRTQQEDSAVYLCASSPRQGTIYGYTFGSGTRLTVV.

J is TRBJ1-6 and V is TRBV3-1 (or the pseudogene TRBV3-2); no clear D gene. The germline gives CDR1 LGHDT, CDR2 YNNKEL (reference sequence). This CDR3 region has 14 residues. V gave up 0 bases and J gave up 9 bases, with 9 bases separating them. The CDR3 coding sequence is TGTGCCAGCAGCCAAGAGGGGAGGAGTTCACCCCTCCACTTT. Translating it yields CASSQEGRSSPLHF.

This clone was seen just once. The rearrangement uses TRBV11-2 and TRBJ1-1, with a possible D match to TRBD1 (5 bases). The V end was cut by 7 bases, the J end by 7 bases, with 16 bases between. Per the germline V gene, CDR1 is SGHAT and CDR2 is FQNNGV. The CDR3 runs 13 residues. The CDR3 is CASIPIRTNEAFF. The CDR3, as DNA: TGTGCCAGCATTCCGATAAGGACAAATGAAGCTTTCTTT.

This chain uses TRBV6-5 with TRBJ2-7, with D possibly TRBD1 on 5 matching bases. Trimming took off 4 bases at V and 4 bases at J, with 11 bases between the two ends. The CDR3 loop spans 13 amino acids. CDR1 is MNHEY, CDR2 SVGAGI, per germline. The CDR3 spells CASSSGSVYEQYF. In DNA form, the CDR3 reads TGTGCCAGCAGTTCAGGGTCCGTATACGAGCAGTACTTC.

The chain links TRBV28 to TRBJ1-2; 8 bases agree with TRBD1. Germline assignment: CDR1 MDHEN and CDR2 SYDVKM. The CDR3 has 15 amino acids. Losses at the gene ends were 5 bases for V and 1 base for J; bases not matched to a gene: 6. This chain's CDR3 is CASSTQGAGNYGYTF. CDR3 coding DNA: TGTGCCAGCAGTACCCAGGGGGCGGGTAACTATGGCTACACCTTC.

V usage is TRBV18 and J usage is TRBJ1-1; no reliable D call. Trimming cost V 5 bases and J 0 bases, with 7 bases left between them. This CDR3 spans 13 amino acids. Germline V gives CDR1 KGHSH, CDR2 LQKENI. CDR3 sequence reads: CASSADLNTEAFF. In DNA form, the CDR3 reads TGTGCCAGCTCAGCCGACTTGAACACTGAAGCTTTCTTT.

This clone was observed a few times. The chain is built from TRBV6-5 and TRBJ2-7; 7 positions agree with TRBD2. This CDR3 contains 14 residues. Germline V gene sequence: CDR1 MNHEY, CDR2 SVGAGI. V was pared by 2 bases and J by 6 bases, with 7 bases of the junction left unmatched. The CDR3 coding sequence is TGTGCCAGCAGTTACGACAGCGGGGTTGGCGAGCAGTACTTC. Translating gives CASSYDSGVGEQYF.

CDR3 residues: CASSESMGGLNTEAFF. DNA for the CDR3: TGTGCCAGCAGTGAATCCATGGGGGGTTTGAACACTGAAGCTTTCTTT. This chain joins TRBV6-1 and TRBJ1-1, with D possibly matching TRBD1 (5 bases). There are 16 residues in the CDR3. Germline V gene sequence: CDR1 MNHNS, CDR2 SASEGT. With 2 bases removed from V and 0 bases from J, the gap between germline ends came to 13 bases.

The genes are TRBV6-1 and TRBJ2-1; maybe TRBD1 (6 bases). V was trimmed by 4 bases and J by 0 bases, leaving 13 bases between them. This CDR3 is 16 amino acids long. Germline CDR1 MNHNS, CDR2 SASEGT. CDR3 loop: CASSADSPSSYNEQFF. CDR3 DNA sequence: TGTGCCAGCAGTGCGGACAGCCCCAGCTCCTACAATGAGCAGTTCTTC.

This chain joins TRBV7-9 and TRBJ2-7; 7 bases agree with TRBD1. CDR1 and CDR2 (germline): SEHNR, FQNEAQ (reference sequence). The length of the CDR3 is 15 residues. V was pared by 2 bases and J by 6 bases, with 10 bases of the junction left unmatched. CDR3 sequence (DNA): TGTGCCAGCAGCTTAAGGGAGCAGGGGGTTCTCGAGCAGTACTTC. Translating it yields CASSLREQGVLEQYF.

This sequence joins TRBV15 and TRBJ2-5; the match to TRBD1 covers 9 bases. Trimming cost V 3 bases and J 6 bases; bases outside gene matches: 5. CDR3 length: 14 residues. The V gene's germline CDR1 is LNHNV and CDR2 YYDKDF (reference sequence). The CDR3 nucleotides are TGTGCCACCAGCAGTCGGACAGGGGAAAAGACCCAGTACTTC. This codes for CATSSRTGEKTQYF.

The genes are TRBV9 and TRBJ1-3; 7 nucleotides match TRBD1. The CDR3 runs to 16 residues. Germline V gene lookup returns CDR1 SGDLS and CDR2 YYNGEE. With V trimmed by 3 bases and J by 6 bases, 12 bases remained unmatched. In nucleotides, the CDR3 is TGTGCCAGCAGCGCCAGGGACAGAGCCGTCGAAAACACCATATATTTT. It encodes CASSARDRAVENTIYF.

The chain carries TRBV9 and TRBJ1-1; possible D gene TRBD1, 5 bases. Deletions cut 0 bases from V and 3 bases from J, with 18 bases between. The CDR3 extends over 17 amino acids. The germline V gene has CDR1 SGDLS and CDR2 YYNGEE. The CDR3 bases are TGTGCCAGCAGCGTAGACTTCAAGGGTCCGGGGGACACTGAAGCTTTCTTT. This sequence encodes CASSVDFKGPGDTEAFF.

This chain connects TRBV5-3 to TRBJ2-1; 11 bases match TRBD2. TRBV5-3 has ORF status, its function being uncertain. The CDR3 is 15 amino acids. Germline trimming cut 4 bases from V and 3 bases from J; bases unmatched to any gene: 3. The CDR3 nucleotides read TGTGCCAGAAGCCCGGGGACTAGCGGCTACAATGAGCAGTTCTTC. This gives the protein CARSPGTSGYNEQFF.

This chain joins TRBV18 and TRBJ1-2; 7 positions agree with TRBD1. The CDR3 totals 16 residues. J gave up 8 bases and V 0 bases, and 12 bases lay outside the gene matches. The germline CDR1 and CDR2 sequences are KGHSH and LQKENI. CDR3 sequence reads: CASSPPVSGGDGGYTF. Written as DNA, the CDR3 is TGTGCCAGCTCACCACCGGTGTCAGGGGGAGATGGAGGCTACACCTTC.